This T cell receptor beta chain was captured in a study of blood T cells in healthy people across ages (dated by TCRdb to 2015 to 2017). Some background on the complete study: In model experiments, template switching captured about one uniquely barcoded TCR beta cDNA molecule for every two T cells. To track age-related changes in TCR beta repertoire diversity, the study relied on deep sequencing normalized with unique cDNA molecular identifiers. The donors were split into four age groups: young (average 16 years), middle-aged (about 40), aged (more than 60) and long-lived (over 80). Two additional independent replicas of 1 million unique cDNA reads from the same blood draw were analyzed for two donors (one aged 18 to 30 and one aged 80 or older).

The investigation overall reported the following: Compared with the aged group, the long-lived group had more naive CD4+ T cells, fewer expanded clones and increased TCR diversity, a pattern suggesting age selection. Estimates of total diversity from one million sequenced T cells were regarded as lower bounds and underestimates. As age increased, observed TCR beta diversity per million T cells dropped in a roughly linear way, and a significant reduction was already evident by age 40. There was a strong correlation between observed TCR beta diversity and the percentage of naive T cells measured by flow cytometry. Because profiling used bulk unsorted PBMCs, naive and antigen-experienced compartments could not be compared conclusively. The CMV infection status of donors was not known, potentially confounding age-related changes in expanded clonotypes.

Library creation used 5' RACE. The sample was run on an Illumina HiSeq 2500. A second PCR of about 6 to 12 cycles was run with a J-beta primer mix and a sample-barcoded 5' primer. A template-switch 5' adaptor carrying 12 random nucleotides introduced a unique molecular identifier onto each TCR beta cDNA molecule. At least 2.5 million CDR3-containing paired-end reads were obtained from each sample. First-strand cDNA synthesis was performed from all RNA using the Mint cDNA synthesis kit, with priming by a TRBC-specific oligonucleotide. Following uracil-DNA glycosylase treatment, all cDNA underwent a first 18-cycle PCR with the universal primers M1SS and BC2_uni_R. From the authors' description of their analysis: For normalization, 1 million high-quality reads were randomly selected from each sample, with every read carrying a distinct molecular identifier. Instead of being binned into consensus sequences, reads that shared molecular identifiers were thrown out. CDR3 identification, clonotype clustering and error correction used MiTCR with a Q25 quality threshold and the strictest error-elimination algorithm. A nonparametric unseen species model with Euler transformation was used to estimate a lower bound on total TCR beta diversity. TCRdb took the public reads, trimmed them with fastp at Q25, ran MiXCR for clone calling and kept in-frame beta chains. Records with the same CDR3 protein are collapsed into one entry carrying the most frequent genes and DNA. TCRdb assigned the V and J calls; the authors' analysis was not used. Counted in this sample were more than 650,000 distinct CDR3 sequences; 20% to 30% of them appeared once. The ten most abundant clones make up about 3% of the sample.

CDR1 and CDR2 are drawn from the germline V gene: SGHRS, YFSETQ. Its CDR3 holds 13 amino acids, cysteine through phenylalanine. The CDR3 DNA has 39 bases and is translated from base 1. V loses 0 bases, J loses 7 bases, and the germline ends lie 10 bases apart. This clonotype was seen only a few times. Which antigen it targets is not known. Base quality data are lacking; no much larger clone is found one base away. The roughly 39 donors, aged about 6 to 95 years, were systemically healthy Caucasian individuals from Russia. Each donor gave 8 to 10 milliliters of peripheral blood, drawn into EDTA-treated Vacutainer tubes. Ficoll-Paque density-gradient centrifugation was used to isolate PBMCs, with at least 6.5 million per sample. Trizol reagent was used to extract total RNA from PBMCs, with at least 5.5 micrograms per sample. For every donor, flow cytometry on a PBMC aliquot measured the percentage of naive CD45RAhigh/CD27high T cells.

The same specimen was also included in a second study, on T cells of mothers and their children. According to the second study: Donors were nine systemically healthy Caucasian individuals: three mothers and their six children. cDNA synthesis consumed the entire amount of extracted RNA, loaded at 1.5 ug RNA in each 15 ul reaction. Sample barcodes and 2-4 random nucleotides were added via the M1S primer in the second PCR. Each mother yielded over 8.5 million TCR beta CDR3 reads and each child some 3 million reads. In both related and unrelated pairs, thymic selection shapes the output of TCR recombination in a similar way, with inherited differences having only a minor effect. Related mother-child pairs always showed normalized repertoire overlap that was slightly higher than in unrelated mother-child pairs, though the difference was never significant. With a sensitivity of 90 to 100 clones per million clonotypes, no persistent microchimeric T cell clones were detected. The study used deep NGS to compare TCR beta repertoires of mothers and children, seeking features distinguishing related mother-child pairs from unrelated individuals. The mean age was roughly 40 +/- 4 years for the mothers and around 11 +/- 4 years for the children. After adapters were ligated using NEBNext reagents, the libraries underwent 100+100 nt paired-end sequencing on an Illumina HiSeq 2000. Mother and child libraries were prepared a month apart and sequenced in separate runs to prevent cross-contamination. Between roughly 450,000 and 2,000,000 distinct TCR beta clonotypes were identified per donor. Naive TCR beta clonotypes were estimated from low-frequency clonotypes matched to each donor's FACS-determined naive share, without sorting.

Input material: blood. The chain is assembled from TRBV5-1 and TRBJ1-1; confidence is insufficient to name the D gene. The origin of this receptor is a boy aged 5 to 17 in good health. The CDR3 region reads CASSLEGIGEAFF. At the DNA level, the sequence is TGCGCCAGCAGCTTGGAGGGTATAGGTGAAGCTTTCTTT.